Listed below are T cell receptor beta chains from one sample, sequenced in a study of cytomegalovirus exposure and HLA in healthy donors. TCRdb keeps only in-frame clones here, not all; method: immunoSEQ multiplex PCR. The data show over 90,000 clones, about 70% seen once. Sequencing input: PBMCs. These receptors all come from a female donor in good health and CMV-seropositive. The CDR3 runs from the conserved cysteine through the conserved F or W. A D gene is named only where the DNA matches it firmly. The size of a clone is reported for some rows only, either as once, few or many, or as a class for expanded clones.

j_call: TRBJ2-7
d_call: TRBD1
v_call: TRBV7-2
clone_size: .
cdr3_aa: CASSLGTGSYEQYF
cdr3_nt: TGTGCCAGCAGCCTCGGGACAGGCTCCTACGAGCAGTACTTC

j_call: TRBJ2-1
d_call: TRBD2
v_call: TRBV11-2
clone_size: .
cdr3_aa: CASSSGHLADEQFF
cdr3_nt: TGTGCCAGCAGCTCAGGGCACCTAGCGGATGAGCAGTTCTTC

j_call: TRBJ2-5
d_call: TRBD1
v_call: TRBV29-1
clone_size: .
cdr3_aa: CSVERDRQETQYF
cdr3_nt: TGCAGCGTTGAACGGGACAGACAAGAGACCCAGTACTTC

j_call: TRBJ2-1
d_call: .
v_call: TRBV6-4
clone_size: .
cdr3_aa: CASSPLGGDVYNEQFF
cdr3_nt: TGTGCCAGCAGCCCCTTGGGCGGGGACGTCTACAATGAGCAGTTCTTC

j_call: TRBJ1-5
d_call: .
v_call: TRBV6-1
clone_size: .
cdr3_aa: CASSEQGINQPQHF
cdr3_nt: TGTGCCAGCAGTGAACAGGGGATCAATCAGCCCCAGCATTTT

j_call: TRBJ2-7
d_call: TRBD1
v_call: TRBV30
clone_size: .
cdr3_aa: CAWDLPGQGSYEQYF
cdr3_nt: TGTGCCTGGGATTTGCCGGGACAGGGCTCCTACGAGCAGTACTTC

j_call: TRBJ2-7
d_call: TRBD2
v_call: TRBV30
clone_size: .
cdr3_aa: CATRGETSLPEQYF
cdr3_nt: TGTGCCACCCGCGGGGAGACTAGCTTACCCGAGCAGTACTTC

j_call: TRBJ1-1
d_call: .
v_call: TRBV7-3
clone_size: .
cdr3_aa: CASSLEGDTEAFF
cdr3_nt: TGTGCCAGCAGCTTAGAAGGGGACACTGAAGCTTTCTTT

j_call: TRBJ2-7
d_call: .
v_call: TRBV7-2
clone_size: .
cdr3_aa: CASSLTGRSYEQYF
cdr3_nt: TGTGCCAGCAGCTTAACAGGCCGCTCCTACGAGCAGTACTTC

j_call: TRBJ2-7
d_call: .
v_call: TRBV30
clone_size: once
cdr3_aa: CAWSEDGTYEQYF
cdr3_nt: TGTGCCTGGTCGGAGGACGGAACCTACGAGCAGTACTTC

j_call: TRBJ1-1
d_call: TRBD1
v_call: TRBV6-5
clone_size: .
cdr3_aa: CASSYLQGMNTEAFF
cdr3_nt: TGTGCCAGCAGTTACCTACAGGGGATGAACACTGAAGCTTTCTTT